Ten or more counts support the clone carrying this T cell receptor beta chain. This record comes from a study of T cells after yellow fever vaccination. V lost 4 bases and J 8 bases, leaving 15 bases between the germline ends. Germline V gives CDR1 SGHRS, CDR2 YFSETQ. The CDR3 spans 14 residues. TCRdb reprocessed the 5' RACE reads via MiXCR and lists one record per CDR3 protein. The data hold about 360,000 distinct CDR3 sequences, with 6.2% observed a single time. This chain links TRBV5-1 with TRBJ1-4; D unresolved. The receptor comes from a man aged 30-40 years who received the YFV17D yellow fever vaccine. Sequencing used PBMCs, obtained 5 days after the yellow fever booster vaccination. CDR3 in amino acids: CASSPGLTGEKLFF. CDR3 DNA sequence: TGCGCCAGCAGCCCCGGACTGACTGGGGAAAAACTGTTTTTT. Variable domain in full (rest from reference TRBV5-1 and TRBJ1-4): KAGVTQTPRYLIKTRGQQVTLSCSPISGHRSVSWYQQTPGQGLQFLFEYFSETQRNKGNFPGRFSGRQFSNSRSEMNVSTLELGDSALYLCASSPGLTGEKLFFGSGTQLSVL.